This TCR beta chain was recorded in a study of metastatic and nonmetastatic thyroid tumors. Turning to the study itself: Both malignant and benign thyroid patients supplied peripheral blood and tumor or nodule tissue samples, across which the repertoires of these patients were then compared. Study-wide results and limits: Relative to benign nodules, malignant thyroid tumors were reportedly characterized by significantly elevated TCR beta diversity in blood and tumor.

This clone is medium-sized within its sample. No antigen is known for it. In the source study's methods: Clinicopathological groups differed in CDR3, with these differences serving to build a distant-metastasis classifier for papillary thyroid cancer. TCRdb re-clonotyped the PCR reads through MiXCR. Clone size and V and J calls follow TCRdb, not the original study. The sample records around 17,000 clones, approximately 20% being singletons. Each patient came to thyroid surgery without any prior treatment (of any kind). V lost 6 bases and J 5 bases, leaving 17 bases between the germline ends. This CDR3 is 14 amino acids long. Germline CDR1 MDHEN, CDR2 SYDVKM.

The sequenced material came from adjacent normal tissue. This receptor was identified in a female donor with papillary thyroid cancer or a benign thyroid nodule (not recorded which). Some clones in this sample may be carry-over from other donors' samples. The chain carries TRBV28 and TRBJ2-7; the D gene is possibly TRBD2 (5 bases). CDR3: CASSSGTVWDEQYF. DNA of the CDR3: TGTGCCAGCAGCAGCGGAACCGTGTGGGACGAGCAGTACTTC.